This T cell receptor (beta chain) was captured in a study of cytomegalovirus exposure and HLA in healthy donors. The V gene lost 2 bases and the J gene lost 2 bases, with 13 bases spanning the gap. The CDR3 runs to 14 residues. CDR1 and CDR2 from the germline V gene are GTSNPN and SVGIG (reference sequence). Findings and caveats of the study: TCR beta chains numbering some 160 were designated cytomegalovirus-associated.

This clone was recorded once. What it binds is unknown. Clones were sequenced by immunoSEQ multiplex PCR, and TCRdb holds only the in-frame ones, with some missing. The table shows 55,000 to 70,000 clones, with about 90% occurring only once. This receptor was obtained from a young man in good health and CMV-seronegative. V gene TRBV30 combines with J gene TRBJ2-7, with D tentatively TRBD1 (5 bases). The sample consisted of PBMCs. In DNA, the CDR3 is TGTGCCTGGAGTAAAGGGGCAGGGACCTACGAGCAGTACTTC. Its translation: CAWSKGAGTYEQYF.